This TCR beta chain was recorded in a study of OX40 agonist ivuxolimab in advanced cancers. Whole-study context: Patients were infused with ivuxolimab every 2 weeks at 0.01 to 10 mg/kg. Three patients, one with hepatocellular carcinoma and two with cutaneous melanoma, responded partially.

The table came from immunoSEQ multiplex PCR; TCRdb's copy has only in-frame clones and leaves some out. The sample includes over 60,000 clones, approximately 92% of them seen just once. The germline CDR1 and CDR2 sequences are SGDLS and YYNGEE. With V trimmed by 8 bases and J by 2 bases, 4 bases remained unmatched. This CDR3 is built from 13 residues. The sample in question was CD4+ or CD8+ T cells sorted from blood, obtained in a trial of the OX40 agonist ivuxolimab. The TCR was taken from an adult with an advanced solid tumor such as melanoma, head and neck, liver or kidney cancer. This chain joins TRBV9 and TRBJ2-5; TRBD2 matches 9 bases. This CDR3 reads CASPLAGQETQYF. In DNA, the CDR3 is TGTGCCAGTCCCCTAGCGGGGCAAGAGACCCAGTACTTC.